This is a list of T cell receptor beta chains from one sample in a study of Ad26.COV2.S vaccination and SARS-CoV-2 variants. Some clones are missing from TCRdb's copy, which holds only in-frame ones; the method was immunoSEQ multiplex PCR. The table lists some 400,000 clones, approximately 91% of them singletons. This specimen consisted of peripheral blood, obtained in a trial of Ad26.COV2.S vaccine versus placebo. Source of these receptors: a person between 18 and 59 years old who received the Ad26.COV2.S COVID-19 vaccine or a placebo. The CDR3 runs from the conserved cysteine through the conserved F or W. The D gene is left open where the match is weak. A clone size is listed for some rows: how often the clone was seen (once, few, many), or a class if it is expanded.

V gene: TRBV5-1; J gene: TRBJ2-1; clone size: once; D gene: -; CDR3 protein: CASSHQVGPNNEQFF; CDR3 DNA: TGCGCCAGCAGCCACCAGGTTGGACCGAACAATGAGCAGTTCTTC
V gene: TRBV7-2; J gene: TRBJ2-3; clone size: -; D gene: TRBD2; CDR3 protein: CASSLVPSLAGQATDTQYF; CDR3 DNA: TGTGCCAGCAGCTTAGTCCCCTCCCTAGCGGGCCAAGCCACAGATACGCAGTATTTT
V gene: TRBV7-6; J gene: TRBJ2-7; clone size: -; D gene: TRBD1; CDR3 protein: CASSLSGQGGDEQYF; CDR3 DNA: TGTGCCAGCAGCTTATCGGGACAGGGGGGGGACGAGCAGTACTTC
V gene: TRBV11-2; J gene: TRBJ2-7; clone size: -; D gene: TRBD1; CDR3 protein: CASSAWGGTGAYEQYF; CDR3 DNA: TGTGCCAGCAGCGCCTGGGGGGGGACAGGGGCCTACGAGCAGTACTTC
V gene: TRBV9; J gene: TRBJ2-3; clone size: -; D gene: TRBD2; CDR3 protein: CASSWEGVTDTQYF; CDR3 DNA: TGTGCCAGCAGCTGGGAGGGCGTCACAGATACGCAGTATTTT
V gene: TRBV4-1; J gene: TRBJ2-5; clone size: -; D gene: -; CDR3 protein: CASSQVAQETQYF; CDR3 DNA: TGCGCCAGCAGCCAAGTTGCCCAAGAGACCCAGTACTTC
V gene: TRBV5-6; J gene: TRBJ1-1; clone size: -; D gene: -; CDR3 protein: CASSFVSKPPEAFF; CDR3 DNA: TGTGCCAGCAGCTTCGTGTCGAAGCCCCCTGAAGCTTTCTTT
V gene: TRBV27; J gene: TRBJ2-7; clone size: -; D gene: -; CDR3 protein: CASSGQGMYEQYF; CDR3 DNA: TGTGCCAGCAGTGGTCAGGGGATGTACGAGCAGTACTTC
V gene: TRBV30; J gene: TRBJ2-7; clone size: -; D gene: -; CDR3 protein: CAWSAPGPEQYF; CDR3 DNA: TGTGCCTGGAGTGCGCCGGGACCAGAGCAGTACTTC
V gene: TRBV30; J gene: TRBJ2-2; clone size: -; D gene: TRBD2; CDR3 protein: CASTGASTSGRVGTGELFF; CDR3 DNA: TGTGCCTCGACAGGGGCCTCGACTAGCGGGAGGGTGGGCACCGGGGAGCTGTTTTTT
V gene: TRBV14; J gene: TRBJ2-7; clone size: -; D gene: -; CDR3 protein: CASSQDFHEQYF; CDR3 DNA: TGTGCCAGCAGCCAAGATTTCCACGAGCAGTACTTC
V gene: TRBV11-1; J gene: TRBJ2-2; clone size: -; D gene: -; CDR3 protein: CASGAGQTTGELFF; CDR3 DNA: TGTGCCAGCGGAGCGGGACAGACTACCGGGGAGCTGTTTTTT
V gene: TRBV6-5; J gene: TRBJ2-3; clone size: -; D gene: -; CDR3 protein: CASSGSSGSTDTQYF; CDR3 DNA: TGTGCCAGCAGCGGGAGCTCAGGAAGCACAGATACGCAGTATTTT
V gene: TRBV15; J gene: TRBJ1-6; clone size: -; D gene: TRBD1; CDR3 protein: CATSRDPGTGNSPLHF; CDR3 DNA: TGTGCCACCAGCAGAGATCCCGGGACAGGGAACTCACCCCTCCACTTT
V gene: TRBV6-5; J gene: TRBJ1-5; clone size: -; D gene: -; CDR3 protein: CAVLGSPSNQPQHF; CDR3 DNA: TGTGCCGTCCTAGGATCCCCCAGCAATCAGCCCCAGCATTTT
V gene: TRBV5-5; J gene: TRBJ1-4; clone size: -; D gene: -; CDR3 protein: CASSLGAGQEKLFF; CDR3 DNA: TGTGCCAGCAGCTTGGGGGCAGGGCAAGAAAAACTGTTTTTT
V gene: TRBV6-5; J gene: TRBJ2-2; clone size: -; D gene: -; CDR3 protein: CASSYSVGEGTGELFF; CDR3 DNA: TGTGCCAGCAGTTACTCAGTCGGGGAAGGGACCGGGGAGCTGTTTTTT
V gene: TRBV29-1; J gene: TRBJ1-1; clone size: few; D gene: -; CDR3 protein: CSVEVGHTEAFF; CDR3 DNA: TGCAGCGTTGAAGTAGGGCACACTGAAGCTTTCTTT
V gene: TRBV30; J gene: TRBJ2-7; clone size: -; D gene: -; CDR3 protein: CAWSVGGSEQYF; CDR3 DNA: TGTGCCTGGAGTGTAGGGGGGAGCGAGCAGTACTTC
V gene: TRBV3-1/TRBV3-2; J gene: TRBJ1-1; clone size: -; D gene: -; CDR3 protein: CASSQGRGTEAFF; CDR3 DNA: TGTGCCAGCAGCCAAGGGAGGGGCACTGAAGCTTTCTTT
V gene: TRBV10-3; J gene: TRBJ1-2; clone size: -; D gene: -; CDR3 protein: CAISNRDGYTF; CDR3 DNA: TGTGCCATCAGTAACAGGGATGGCTACACCTTC
V gene: TRBV28; J gene: TRBJ2-3; clone size: -; D gene: -; CDR3 protein: CASSLNDPTDTQYF; CDR3 DNA: TGTGCCAGCAGTTTAAACGACCCTACGGATACGCAGTATTTT
V gene: TRBV4-1; J gene: TRBJ2-3; clone size: -; D gene: TRBD2; CDR3 protein: CASSHPTSGSTDTQYF; CDR3 DNA: TGCGCCAGCAGCCATCCGACTAGCGGGAGCACAGATACGCAGTATTTT
V gene: TRBV7-8; J gene: TRBJ1-2; clone size: -; D gene: TRBD1; CDR3 protein: CASSVGQNYGYTF; CDR3 DNA: TGTGCCAGCAGCGTGGGACAGAACTATGGCTACACCTTC
V gene: TRBV28; J gene: TRBJ2-1; clone size: -; D gene: -; CDR3 protein: CASSFGWRTSYNEQFF; CDR3 DNA: TGTGCCAGCAGTTTTGGGTGGCGGACGTCCTACAATGAGCAGTTCTTC
V gene: TRBV30; J gene: TRBJ1-2; clone size: -; D gene: -; CDR3 protein: CAWSPGDYGYTF; CDR3 DNA: TGTGCCTGGAGTCCAGGGGACTATGGCTACACCTTC
V gene: TRBV27; J gene: TRBJ2-1; clone size: -; D gene: TRBD2; CDR3 protein: CASSLNGRREYRNEQFF; CDR3 DNA: TGTGCCAGCAGTTTGAACGGCCGGCGGGAGTATCGCAATGAGCAGTTCTTC
V gene: TRBV6-1; J gene: TRBJ1-6; clone size: once; D gene: -; CDR3 protein: CASSERLGGYNSPLHF; CDR3 DNA: TGTGCCAGCAGTGAACGGCTTGGGGGATATAATTCACCCCTCCACTTT
V gene: TRBV4-2; J gene: TRBJ2-2; clone size: -; D gene: -; CDR3 protein: CASSKSHTSGPGELFF; CDR3 DNA: TGTGCCAGCAGCAAAAGCCACACCAGCGGTCCCGGGGAGCTGTTTTTT